A single sample gave rise to the 14 T cell receptor beta chains below, sequenced in a study of blood T cell repertoires in COVID-19. Measured with immunoSEQ multiplex PCR; TCRdb has only the in-frame clones, and not every one. The sample shows 200,000 to 250,000 clones, less than 90% of them seen only once. The specimen sequenced was PBMCs or T cells enriched from blood (not recorded which). The receptors shown here come from a woman aged 25 to 45 who had recovered from COVID-19.

The V and J genes are TRBV4-1 and TRBJ2-7; 7 nucleotides agree with TRBD2. CDR3 length: 17 amino acids. Germline lookup yields CDR1 MGHRA and CDR2 YSYEKL. The V and J ends lost 3 bases and 0 bases, in that order; junction bases with no gene match: 11. The CDR3 is CASSHPLKSGVSYEQYF. Written as DNA, the CDR3 is TGCGCCAGCAGCCACCCACTAAAAAGCGGGGTCTCCTACGAGCAGTACTTC.

This clone came up a few times. The DNA for the CDR3 is TGTGCCAGCAGTTCCCGACAGGGGCTTGGCTACACCTTC. It specifies CASSSRQGLGYTF. The chain couples TRBV6-5 to TRBJ1-2, with 8 bases matching TRBD1. The CDR3 runs to 13 residues. The V segment lost 4 bases and the J segment 7 bases; nucleotides outside the gene matches: 5. Germline-derived CDR1 and CDR2 are MNHEY and SVGAGI.

V is TRBV5-1 and J is TRBJ1-6, with 7 bases identical to TRBD1. From germline, CDR1 is SGHRS and CDR2 YFSETQ. V trimming: 4 bases; J trimming: 7 bases; junction bases outside the gene matches: 5. The CDR3 extends over 14 amino acids. The DNA for the CDR3 is TGCGCCAGCAGCCCAGGGGGTTACAATTCACCCCTCCACTTT. This translates into CASSPGGYNSPLHF.

The chain employs TRBV4-1 and TRBJ2-1; D is uncertain. CDR3 size: 14 residues. Germline V gene lookup returns CDR1 MGHRA and CDR2 YSYEKL. V was shortened by 1 base and J by 10 bases, with 14 bases between the two germline ends. CDR3 DNA: TGCGCCAGCAGCCAAGTCAACACCCAAATGGAGCAGTTCTTC. Translated: CASSQVNTQMEQFF.

The V call is TRBV10-3, the J call TRBJ1-2; 7 bases agree with TRBD1. J gave up 8 bases and V 4 bases, and 16 bases lay outside the gene matches. Germline lookup yields CDR1 ENHRY and CDR2 SYGVKD. The CDR3 sequence is 16 residues long. The CDR3 region is CAISGPEGAMVDGYTF. For the CDR3, the DNA is TGTGCCATCAGTGGGCCTGAGGGGGCGATGGTAGACGGCTACACCTTC.

V usage is TRBV5-6 and J usage is TRBJ1-2, with 8 bases identical to TRBD1. The CDR3 is 17 amino acids. With V trimmed by 4 bases and J by 4 bases, 15 bases remained unmatched. CDR1 SGHDT and CDR2 YYEEEE come from the germline V gene. CDR3 nucleotides: TGTGCCAGCAGCGGATGGAAGCCGGGACAGGAGTTCTATGGCTACACCTTC. This codes for CASSGWKPGQEFYGYTF. The entire variable domain, with the rest obtained from reference TRBV5-6 and TRBJ1-2, is as follows: DAGVTQSPTHLIKTRGQQVTLRCSPKSGHDTVSWYQQALGQGPQFIFQYYEEEERQRGNFPDRFSGHQFPNYSSELNVNALLLGDSALYLCASSGWKPGQEFYGYTFGSGTRLTVV.

J is TRBJ1-1 and V is TRBV27, with D maybe TRBD1 (5 bases). The CDR3 sequence is 13 residues long. CDR1 and CDR2 (germline): MNHEY, SMNVEV (reference sequence). V was pared by 3 bases and J by 1 base, with 6 bases between. CDR3 loop: CASSFTGNTEAFF. The CDR3 nucleotides are TGTGCCAGCAGTTTCACAGGGAACACTGAAGCTTTCTTT.

The chain is built from TRBV14 and TRBJ2-2; no reliable D call. Trimming shortened V by 0 bases and J by 3 bases, and 8 bases separated the two germline ends. Per germline, CDR1 SGHDN and CDR2 FVKESK. The CDR3 consists of 15 residues. This CDR3 is CASSQESVYTGELFF. In nucleotides, the CDR3 is TGTGCCAGCAGCCAAGAGTCTGTTTACACCGGGGAGCTGTTTTTT.

This rearrangement joins TRBV10-3 to TRBJ2-7, with 10 bases identical to TRBD1. V lost 10 bases, J lost 6 bases, and 6 bases stayed unmatched. In germline, CDR1 is ENHRY, CDR2 SYGVKD. The CDR3 is 12 residues long. CDR3 nucleotides: TGTGCCACCACGACAGGGGGCGGCGAGCAGTACTTC. Translating gives CATTTGGGEQYF.

V and J are TRBV11-2 and TRBJ1-2; tentative D call: TRBD1 (5 bases). This CDR3 contains 15 residues. Germline V gives CDR1 SGHAT, CDR2 FQNNGV. Between the trimmed V and J ends, which lost 3 bases and 2 bases, there was a span of 13 bases. This chain's CDR3 is CASSLPRQTNYGYTF. CDR3 sequence (DNA): TGTGCCAGCAGCTTGCCTCGACAGACCAACTATGGCTACACCTTC.

The chain carries TRBV5-1 and TRBJ1-2; 7 nucleotides align to TRBD1. V lost 4 bases and J lost 5; bases outside the gene matches: 11. This CDR3 spans 15 amino acids. Germline CDR1 and CDR2: SGHRS and YFSETQ. Written as DNA, the CDR3 is TGCGCCAGCAGCCCGAATACAGGGGCATGGTATGGCTACACCTTC. Its translation: CASSPNTGAWYGYTF.

The rearrangement links TRBV10-3 to TRBJ1-6; 12 nucleotides match TRBD1. This CDR3 has 19 residues. V shed 3 bases, J shed 7 bases, and the junction held 13 bases outside the gene matches. Germline CDR1 and CDR2: ENHRY and SYGVKD. The CDR3 here is CAISESGTGGVFLNSPLHF. CDR3 in DNA: TGTGCCATCAGTGAATCCGGGACAGGGGGCGTATTTTTGAATTCACCCCTCCACTTT.

The V and J genes are TRBV5-5 and TRBJ2-5; possible D gene TRBD1, 6 bases. V was shortened by 4 bases and J by 4 bases, with 17 bases between the two germline ends. This CDR3 spans 15 amino acids. Germline V gene data show CDR1 as SGHKS and CDR2 as YYEKEE (reference sequence). This CDR3 reads CASSQYSGQIETQYF. The DNA for the CDR3 is TGTGCCAGCAGCCAATACAGCGGACAGATAGAGACCCAGTACTTC.

The CDR3 loop is CASSPRTSGDNEQFF. The CDR3 nucleotides read TGTGCCAGCAGCCCCCGGACTAGCGGGGACAATGAGCAGTTCTTC. The rearrangement uses TRBV7-9 and TRBJ2-1, with 12 bases that match TRBD2. CDR3 length: 15 residues. J gave up 5 bases and V 5 bases, and 4 bases lay outside the gene matches. CDR1 and CDR2 from the germline V gene are SEHNR and FQNEAQ (reference sequence).